This T cell receptor beta chain was obtained from a study of identical twins. Only a few counts were recorded for this clonotype. TCRdb fed the 5' RACE reads into MiXCR, producing one record per CDR3 protein. The table has 1.5 million to 2 million distinct CDR3 sequences, around 29% seen once. This CDR3 contains 14 residues. Trimming removed 4 bases from V and 6 bases from J; junction bases left unmatched: 3. CDR1 and CDR2 (germline): SNHLY, FYNNEI. This rearrangement joins TRBV2 to TRBJ2-3; 11 bases map to TRBD2. The clonotype originates from a newborn girl in good health. Sample: cord blood. This chain's CDR3 is CASSALAGVDTQYF. CDR3 DNA: TGTGCCAGCAGTGCACTAGCGGGAGTGGATACGCAGTATTTT.